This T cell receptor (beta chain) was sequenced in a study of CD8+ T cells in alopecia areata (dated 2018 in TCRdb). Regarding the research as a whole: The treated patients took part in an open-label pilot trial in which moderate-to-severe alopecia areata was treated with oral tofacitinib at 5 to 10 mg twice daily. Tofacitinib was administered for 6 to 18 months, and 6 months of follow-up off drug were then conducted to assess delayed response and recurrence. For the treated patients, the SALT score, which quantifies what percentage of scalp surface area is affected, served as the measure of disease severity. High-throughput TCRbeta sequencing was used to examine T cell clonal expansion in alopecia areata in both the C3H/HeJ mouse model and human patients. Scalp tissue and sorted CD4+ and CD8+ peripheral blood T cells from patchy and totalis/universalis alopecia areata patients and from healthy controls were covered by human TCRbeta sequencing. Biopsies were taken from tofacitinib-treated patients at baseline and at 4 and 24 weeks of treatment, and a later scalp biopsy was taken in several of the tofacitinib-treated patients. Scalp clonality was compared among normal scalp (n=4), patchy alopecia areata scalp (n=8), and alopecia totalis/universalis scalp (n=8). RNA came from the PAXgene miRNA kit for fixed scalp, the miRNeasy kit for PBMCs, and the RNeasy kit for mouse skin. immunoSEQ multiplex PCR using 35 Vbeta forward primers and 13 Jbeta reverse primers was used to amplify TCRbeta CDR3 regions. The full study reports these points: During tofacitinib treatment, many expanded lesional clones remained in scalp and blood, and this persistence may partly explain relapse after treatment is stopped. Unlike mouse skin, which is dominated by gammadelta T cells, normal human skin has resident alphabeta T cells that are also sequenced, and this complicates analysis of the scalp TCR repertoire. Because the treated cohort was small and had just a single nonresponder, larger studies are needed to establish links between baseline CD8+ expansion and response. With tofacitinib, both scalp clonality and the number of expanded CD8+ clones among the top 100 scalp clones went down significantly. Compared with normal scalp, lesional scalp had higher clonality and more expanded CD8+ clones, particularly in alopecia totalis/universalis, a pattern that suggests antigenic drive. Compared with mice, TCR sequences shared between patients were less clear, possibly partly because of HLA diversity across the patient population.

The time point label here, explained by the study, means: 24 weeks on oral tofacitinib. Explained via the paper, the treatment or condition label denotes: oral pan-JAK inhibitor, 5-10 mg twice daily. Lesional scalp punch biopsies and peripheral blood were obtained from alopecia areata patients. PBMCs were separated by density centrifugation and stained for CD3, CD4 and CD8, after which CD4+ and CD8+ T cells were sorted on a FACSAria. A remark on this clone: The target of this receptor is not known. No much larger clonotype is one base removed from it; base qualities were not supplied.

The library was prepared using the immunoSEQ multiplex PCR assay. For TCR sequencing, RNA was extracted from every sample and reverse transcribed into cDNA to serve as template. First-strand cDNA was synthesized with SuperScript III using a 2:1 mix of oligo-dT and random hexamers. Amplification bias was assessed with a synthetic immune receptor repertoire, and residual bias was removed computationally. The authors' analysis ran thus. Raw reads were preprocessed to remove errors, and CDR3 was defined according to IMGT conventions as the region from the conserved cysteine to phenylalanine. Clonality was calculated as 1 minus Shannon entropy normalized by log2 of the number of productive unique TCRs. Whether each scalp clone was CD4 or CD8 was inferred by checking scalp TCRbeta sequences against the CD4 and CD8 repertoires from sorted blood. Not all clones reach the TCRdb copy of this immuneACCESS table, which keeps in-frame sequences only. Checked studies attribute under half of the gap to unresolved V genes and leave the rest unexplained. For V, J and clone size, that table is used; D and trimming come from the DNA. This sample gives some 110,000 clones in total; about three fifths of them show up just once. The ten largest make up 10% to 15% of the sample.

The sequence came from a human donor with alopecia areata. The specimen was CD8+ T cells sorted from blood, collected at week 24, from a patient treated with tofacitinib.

The DNA reads TGTGCCAGTAGTGAATCTGAGCCGGGACAGGACAAAAACATTCAGTACTTC. Translated, it gives CASSESEPGQDKNIQYF. The chain uses TRBV19 and TRBJ2-4, with 8 central nucleotides matching TRBD1. Here V drops 5 bases and J drops 3 bases, and the junction holds 12 bases not matched to any gene. Via the germline V gene (reference sequence), CDR1 is LNHDA and CDR2 SQIVND. The CDR3 covers 17 residues, taking in both the cysteine and the phenylalanine. The entry retains the CDR3 DNA only, 51 bases that are in frame from base 1. Supplemented by the reference TRBV19 and TRBJ2-4 proteins around the CDR3, the complete variable domain is DGGITQSPKYLFRKEGQNVTLSCEQNLNHDAMYWYRQDPGQGLRLIYYSQIVNDFQKGDIAEGYSVSREKKESFPLTVTSAQKNPTAFYLCASSESEPGQDKNIQYFGAGTRLSVL.